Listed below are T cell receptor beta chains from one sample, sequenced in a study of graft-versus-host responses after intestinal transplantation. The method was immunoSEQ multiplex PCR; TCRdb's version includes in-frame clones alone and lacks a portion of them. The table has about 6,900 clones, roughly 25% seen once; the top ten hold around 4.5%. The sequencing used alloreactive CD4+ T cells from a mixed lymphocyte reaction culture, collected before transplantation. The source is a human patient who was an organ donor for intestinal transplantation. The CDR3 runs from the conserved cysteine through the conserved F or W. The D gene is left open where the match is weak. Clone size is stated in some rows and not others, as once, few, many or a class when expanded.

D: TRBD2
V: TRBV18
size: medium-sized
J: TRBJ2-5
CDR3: CASSPQVGTSGRGNPQETQYF
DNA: TGTGCCAGCTCACCACAGGTCGGGACTAGCGGGAGAGGGAACCCCCAAGAGACCCAGTACTTC

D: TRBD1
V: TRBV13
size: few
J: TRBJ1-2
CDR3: CASSSWTGEGGYTF
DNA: TGTGCCAGCAGCTCCTGGACAGGGGAAGGGGGCTACACCTTC

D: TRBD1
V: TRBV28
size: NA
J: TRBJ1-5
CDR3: CASSRTGGGQPQHF
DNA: TGTGCCAGCAGTCGAACAGGGGGCGGCCAGCCCCAGCATTTT

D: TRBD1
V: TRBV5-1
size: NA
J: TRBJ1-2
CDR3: CASSWGGTGVSTYGYTF
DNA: TGCGCCAGCAGCTGGGGGGGGACAGGGGTCTCCACCTATGGCTACACCTTC

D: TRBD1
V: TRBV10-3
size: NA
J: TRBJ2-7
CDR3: CAISEGQGTLEQYF
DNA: TGTGCCATCAGTGAGGGACAGGGAACGTTGGAGCAGTACTTC

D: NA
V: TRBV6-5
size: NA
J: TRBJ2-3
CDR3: CASSTGTIDTDTQYF
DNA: TGTGCCAGCAGTACCGGGACCATCGACACAGATACGCAGTATTTT

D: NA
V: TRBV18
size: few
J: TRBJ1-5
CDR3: CASSPGGPNSNQPQHF
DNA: TGTGCCAGCTCACCAGGCGGGCCAAACTCTAATCAGCCCCAGCATTTT

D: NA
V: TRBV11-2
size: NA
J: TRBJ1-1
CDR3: CASSLHMNTEAFF
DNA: TGTGCCAGCAGCTTACACATGAACACTGAAGCTTTCTTT

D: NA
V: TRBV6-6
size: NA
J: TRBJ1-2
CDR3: CASSYSGTTGSYGYTF
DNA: TGTGCCAGCAGTTACTCGGGCACTACAGGGAGCTATGGCTACACCTTC

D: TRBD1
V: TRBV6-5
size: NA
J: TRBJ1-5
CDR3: CASSPDRDYGPQHF
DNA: TGTGCCAGCAGCCCGGACAGGGACTATGGGCCCCAGCATTTT

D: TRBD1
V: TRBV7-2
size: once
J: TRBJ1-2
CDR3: CASSLTDRGGYGYTF
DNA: TGTGCCAGCAGCTTAACCGACAGGGGCGGCTATGGCTACACCTTC

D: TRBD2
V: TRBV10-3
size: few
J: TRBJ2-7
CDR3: CARSTSGSEYEQYF
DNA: TGTGCCAGGAGTACTAGCGGGAGTGAGTACGAGCAGTACTTC

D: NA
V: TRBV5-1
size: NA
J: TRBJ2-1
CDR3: CASSLGNEQFF
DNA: TGCGCCAGCAGCTTGGGCAATGAGCAGTTCTTC

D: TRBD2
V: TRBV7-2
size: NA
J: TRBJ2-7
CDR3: CASSLGTSGRAYEQYF
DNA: TGTGCCAGCAGCTTAGGGACTAGCGGGAGGGCCTACGAGCAGTACTTC

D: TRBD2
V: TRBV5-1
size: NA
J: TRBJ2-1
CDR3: CASSLGQLAGGGLRPYNEQFF
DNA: TGCGCCAGCAGCTTGGGTCAACTAGCGGGAGGGGGTCTTAGGCCCTACAATGAGCAGTTCTTC

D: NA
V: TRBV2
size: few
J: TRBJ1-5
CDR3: CASSEIRGYQPQHF
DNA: TGTGCCAGCAGTGAAATAAGGGGGTATCAGCCCCAGCATTTT

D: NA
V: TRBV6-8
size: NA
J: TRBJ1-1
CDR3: CASSPTGLEAFF
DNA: TGTGCCAGCAGTCCGACTGGCCTTGAAGCTTTCTTT

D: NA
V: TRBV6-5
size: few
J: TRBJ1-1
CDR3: CASTEGGRAFF
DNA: TGTGCCAGCACCGAGGGGGGTAGAGCTTTCTTT

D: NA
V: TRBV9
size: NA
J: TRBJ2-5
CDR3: CASSVVGAGSQETQYF
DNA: TGTGCCAGCAGCGTAGTTGGGGCGGGCTCCCAAGAGACCCAGTACTTC

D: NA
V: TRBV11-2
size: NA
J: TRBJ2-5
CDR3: CASSFLGGETQYF
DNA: TGTGCCAGCAGCTTTTTAGGGGGAGAGACCCAGTACTTC

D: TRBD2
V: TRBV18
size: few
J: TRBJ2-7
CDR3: CASSALAGNSYEQYF
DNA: TGTGCCAGCTCAGCACTAGCGGGAAACTCCTACGAGCAGTACTTC

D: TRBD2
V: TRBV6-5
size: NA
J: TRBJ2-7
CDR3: CASSSTSGTYEQYF
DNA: TGTGCCAGCAGTTCGACTAGCGGGACCTACGAGCAGTACTTC

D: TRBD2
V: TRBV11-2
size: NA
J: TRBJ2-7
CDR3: CASSSGLAGVGEQYF
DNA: TGTGCCAGCAGCTCGGGACTAGCGGGAGTGGGCGAGCAGTACTTC

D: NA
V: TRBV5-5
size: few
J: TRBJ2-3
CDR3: CASSPPGPPTDTQYF
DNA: TGTGCCAGCAGCCCCCCTGGGCCTCCCACAGATACGCAGTATTTT

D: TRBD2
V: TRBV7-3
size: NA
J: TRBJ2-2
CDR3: CASSLLSGRGNTGELFF
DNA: TGTGCCAGCAGCTTACTGAGCGGGAGGGGTAACACCGGGGAGCTGTTTTTT

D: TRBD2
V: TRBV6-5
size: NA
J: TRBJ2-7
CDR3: CASSYTYSGASYEQYF
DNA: TGTGCCAGCAGTTACACCTATAGCGGGGCCTCCTACGAGCAGTACTTC

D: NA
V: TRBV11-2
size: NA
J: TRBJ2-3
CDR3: CASSLREDTQYF
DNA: TGTGCCAGCAGCTTACGGGAAGATACGCAGTATTTT

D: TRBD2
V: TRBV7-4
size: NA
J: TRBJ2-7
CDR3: CASSFRTSRSSYEQYF
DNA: TGTGCCAGCAGCTTCCGGACTAGCCGTAGCTCCTACGAGCAGTACTTC

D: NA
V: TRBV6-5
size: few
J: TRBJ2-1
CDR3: CASRGNAYNEQFF
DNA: TGTGCCAGCAGGGGGAACGCCTACAATGAGCAGTTCTTC

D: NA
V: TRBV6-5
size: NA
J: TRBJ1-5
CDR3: CASSEQGGQPQHF
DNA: TGTGCCAGCAGTGAACAGGGAGGGCAGCCCCAGCATTTT

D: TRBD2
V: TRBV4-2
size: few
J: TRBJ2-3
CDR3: CASSQVPASGNTDTQYF
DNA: TGTGCCAGCAGCCAAGTCCCGGCTAGCGGGAACACAGATACGCAGTATTTT